Listed here are 9 T cell receptor beta chains from one sample, sequenced in a study of Ad26.COV2.S vaccination and SARS-CoV-2 variants. TCRdb's copy holds only in-frame clones and misses some; the assay was immunoSEQ multiplex PCR. Of about 94,000 clones in the sample, under 90% were seen once. The sample in question was peripheral blood, obtained after recovery from COVID-19. The receptor source for this set is a human donor who had recovered from COVID-19.

This chain connects TRBV4-2 to TRBJ2-3, with 10 bases matching TRBD2. Looked up from germline, CDR1 is LGHNA and CDR2 is YNFKEQ. The CDR3 consists of 16 residues. V lost 0 bases and J lost 1; bases outside the gene matches: 1. CDR3 coding DNA: TGTGCCAGCAGCCAAGATCTAGCGGGAGGCACAGATACGCAGTATTTT. Translating gives CASSQDLAGGTDTQYF.

The gene calls are TRBV11-2 and TRBJ2-7; D may be TRBD1 (6 bases). V gave up 5 bases and J gave up 2 bases, with 13 bases separating them. Germline assignment: CDR1 SGHAT and CDR2 FQNNGV. This CDR3 has 14 amino acids. CDR3 protein: CASSLQGRPYEQYF. CDR3 nucleotides: TGTGCCAGCAGCCTACAGGGTAGGCCCTACGAGCAGTACTTC.

This clone is a singleton in its sample. J is TRBJ2-7 and V is TRBV5-1; 7 nucleotides match TRBD1. The trim removed 0 bases at V and 0 bases at J, leaving 6 bases unmatched. CDR1 and CDR2 from the germline V gene are SGHRS and YFSETQ. This CDR3 is 16 amino acids long. CDR3 coding DNA: TGCGCCAGCAGCTTGGCCACCGGGACAGTCTCCTACGAGCAGTACTTC. It translates to CASSLATGTVSYEQYF.

This chain links TRBV27 with TRBJ1-1, with no clear D. Germline V lookup: CDR1 MNHEY, CDR2 SMNVEV (reference sequence). This CDR3 region has 11 residues. Trimming pared 10 bases from V and 2 bases from J, leaving 8 bases between. As DNA, the CDR3 is TGTGCCACGGAACTCAACACTGAAGCTTTCTTT. It codes for CATELNTEAFF.

This clone was found a few times. The chain has TRBV2 and TRBJ1-5, with D tentatively TRBD1 (6 bases). Deletions cut 3 bases from V and 6 bases from J, with 15 bases between. The CDR3 is 15 amino acids. The germline V gene encodes CDR1 SNHLY and CDR2 FYNNEI. Here the CDR3 DNA reads TGTGCCAGCAGTGATGGTTCGGGGGCTGGTCAGCCCCAGCATTTT. It codes for CASSDGSGAGQPQHF.

V and J are TRBV12-3 or TRBV12-4 and TRBJ1-6; D gene uncertain. CDR3 length equals 12 residues. Trimming removed 3 bases at V and 8 bases at J, with 5 bases between. The chain's CDR3 is CASSLWDSPLHF. The CDR3 coding sequence is TGTGCCAGCAGTTTGTGGGATTCACCCCTCCACTTT.

The chain has TRBV9 and TRBJ2-1; no reliable D call. This CDR3 contains 17 residues. The V gene lost 0 bases and the J gene lost 4 bases, with 17 bases spanning the gap. Germline CDR1 is SGDLS and CDR2 is YYNGEE. The CDR3 sequence: CASSVAGPTSTYNEQFF. Here the CDR3 DNA reads TGTGCCAGCAGCGTAGCCGGTCCGACCTCGACTTACAATGAGCAGTTCTTC.

The chain links TRBV2 to TRBJ2-5, with D unresolved. CDR3 length: 12 amino acids. V lost 6 bases to trimming and J lost 1 base, with 6 bases between them. Germline loops: CDR1 SNHLY, CDR2 FYNNEI. The CDR3 loop is CASSSLQETQYF. CDR3 sequence (DNA): TGTGCCAGCAGCTCCCTCCAAGAGACCCAGTACTTC.

This clone was found a few times. The CDR3 loop reads CASSVVLAGPTDTQYF. The CDR3 DNA reads as TGTGCCAGCAGCGTAGTGTTAGCGGGACCCACAGATACGCAGTATTTT. V gene TRBV9 combines with J gene TRBJ2-3, with TRBD2 matching over 8 bases. CDR3 size: 16 residues. J gave up 2 bases and V 0 bases, and 5 bases lay outside the gene matches. Germline-derived CDR1 and CDR2 are SGDLS and YYNGEE.